This T cell receptor (beta chain) was captured by sequencing in a study of persistence of HIV-infected CD4 T cells. About this clone itself: Its antigen is undetermined.

The immunoSEQ assay was version 4, run in survey mode. The table came from immunoSEQ multiplex PCR; TCRdb's copy has only in-frame clones and leaves some out. Of roughly 9,200 clones listed, approximately 86% are singletons. From germline, CDR1 is WNHNN and CDR2 SYGVQD (reference sequence). This CDR3 is 16 amino acids long. The germline V and J ends were trimmed by 0 bases and 4 bases, with 13 bases remaining between them. The stimulus was an HIV-1 Gag 15-mer peptide pool, 1 ug/peptide/mL. CD4+ T cells upregulating both CD40 ligand and CD69 were sorted as responding cells. The chain combines TRBV10-1 with TRBJ1-3; D remains ambiguous. The sequences come from CD4+ T cells sorted from PBMCs after approximately 19-hour stimulation, collected from a patient who received antiretroviral therapy. The sequence derives from an adult woman with HIV who was CMV-seropositive. The CDR3 region has the DNA TGCGCCAGCAGTGAGTCGGTAACTCCGAAGGGAAACACCATATATTTT. Its translation: CASSESVTPKGNTIYF.